The following is a TCR beta chain sequence with its context. The sample comes from a study of blood T cell repertoires in COVID-19. The wider study: The United States, Italy and Spain were the sources of the acute and convalescent COVID-19 samples.

Original methodology: For nucleated cells, counts were estimated from reference gene primer amplification. Sequenced by immunoSEQ multiplex PCR; TCRdb stores in-frame clones only, minus some. V, J and clone size are taken as reported in that table, and D and trimming were inferred from the DNA itself. The table lists more than 85,000 clones, roughly 75% of them singletons. Trimming took 0 bases from V and 12 from J, leaving 21 bases between them. This CDR3 spans 15 amino acids. The germline CDR1 and CDR2 sequences are SGHNT and YYREEE (reference sequence). This chain links TRBV5-4 with TRBJ2-5; possible D gene TRBD2, 5 bases. The material sequenced was peripheral blood. The source is a human donor in a cohort sampled during active or convalescent COVID-19. The CDR3 nucleotides are TGTGCCAGCAGCTTGGGATTGGACTCCTCCAGGAATGAGTACTTC. This encodes CASSLGLDSSRNEYF.